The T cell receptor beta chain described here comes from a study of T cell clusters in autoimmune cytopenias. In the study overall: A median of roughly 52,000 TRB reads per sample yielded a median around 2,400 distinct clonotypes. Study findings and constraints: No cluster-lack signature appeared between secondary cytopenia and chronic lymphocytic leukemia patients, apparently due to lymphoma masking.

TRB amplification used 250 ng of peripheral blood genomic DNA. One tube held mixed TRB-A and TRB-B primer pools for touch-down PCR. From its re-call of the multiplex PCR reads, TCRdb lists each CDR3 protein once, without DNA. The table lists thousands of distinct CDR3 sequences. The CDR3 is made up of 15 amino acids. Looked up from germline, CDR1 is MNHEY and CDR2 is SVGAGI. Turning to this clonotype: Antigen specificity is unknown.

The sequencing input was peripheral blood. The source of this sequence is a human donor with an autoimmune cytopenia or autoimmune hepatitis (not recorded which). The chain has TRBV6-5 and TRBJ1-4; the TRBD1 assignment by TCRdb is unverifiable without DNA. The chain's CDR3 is CASSPSGQAREKLFF.